The 27 T cell receptor beta chains reported below all come from one sample, sequenced in a study of blood T cell repertoires in COVID-19. Here immunoSEQ multiplex PCR was the method, and the copy in TCRdb shows in-frame clones only, minus some. This sample has approximately 180,000 clones, with under 90% found just once. Input material: peripheral blood. These receptors originate from a person aged 70 to 80 with COVID-19, enrolled during active disease.

There are a few counts of this clone. The chain carries TRBV7-2 and TRBJ1-1, with 8 bases fitting TRBD1. Germline CDR1 and CDR2: SGHTA and FQGNSA. Trimming at V came to 5 bases and at J to 2 bases, leaving 7 bases not matched to a gene. This CDR3 comprises 15 residues. The CDR3 sequence: CASSPRTGINTEAFF. Here the CDR3 DNA reads TGTGCCAGCAGCCCCCGGACAGGGATAAACACTGAAGCTTTCTTT.

The chain joins TRBV30 to TRBJ2-7; TRBD1 aligns across 8 bases. The germline CDR1 and CDR2 sequences are GTSNPN and SVGIG (reference sequence). The CDR3 has 15 amino acids. V lost 2 bases and J lost 4; bases outside the gene matches: 10. The CDR3 loop is CAWSPTGDWRYEQYF. CDR3 nucleotide sequence: TGTGCCTGGAGTCCGACAGGGGACTGGAGGTACGAGCAGTACTTC.

The CDR3 is CASSFKGTGRYEQYF. The CDR3 nucleotides are TGTGCCAGCAGCTTTAAGGGGACAGGTCGCTACGAGCAGTACTTC. V is TRBV7-8 and J is TRBJ2-7; 8 bases agree with TRBD1. The trim removed 3 bases at V and 3 bases at J, leaving 7 bases unmatched. The CDR3 consists of 15 residues. CDR1 is SGHVS and CDR2 is FQNEAQ in the germline V gene.

The V gene is TRBV5-1, the J gene TRBJ1-4; tentatively, D is TRBD1 (5 bases). In germline, CDR1 is SGHRS, CDR2 YFSETQ. This CDR3 has 15 residues. With 0 bases removed from V and 5 bases from J, the gap between germline ends came to 11 bases. The CDR3 DNA reads as TGCGCCAGCAGCTTGGAGGGGACTGAGAATGAAAAACTGTTTTTT. As protein: CASSLEGTENEKLFF.

The chain joins TRBV5-6 to TRBJ2-7; 10 nucleotides agree with TRBD2. V shed 0 bases, J shed 4 bases, and the junction held 13 bases outside the gene matches. Per germline, CDR1 SGHDT and CDR2 YYEEEE. The CDR3 has 18 amino acids. CDR3: CASSLARRPSGRGYEQYF. CDR3 nucleotide sequence: TGTGCCAGCAGCTTGGCCCGAAGGCCTAGCGGGAGAGGTTACGAGCAGTACTTC.

The CDR3 spells CASRGASGRWETQYF. The DNA of the CDR3 is TGTGCCAGCCGAGGGGCTAGCGGGAGGTGGGAGACCCAGTACTTC. The chain is built from TRBV11-2 and TRBJ2-5; TRBD2 matches at 11 bases. Per germline, CDR1 SGHAT and CDR2 FQNNGV. This CDR3 has 15 residues. The V gene end was trimmed by 8 bases and the J gene end by 5 bases; junction bases not matched to a gene: 10.

This clone was seen only a few times. In DNA, the CDR3 is TGTGCCAGCGGCACGGGGGGCACAGATACGCAGTATTTT. Translation: CASGTGGTDTQYF. V is TRBV7-3 and J is TRBJ2-3; possibly TRBD2 for D (6 bases). The CDR3 length is 13 residues. Trimming cost V 8 bases and J 1 base, with 10 bases left between them. Germline CDR1 reads SGHTA; CDR2 reads FQGTGA.

The rearrangement links TRBV7-7 to TRBJ2-1; 7 bases agree with TRBD2. Germline V gives CDR1 SSHAT, CDR2 FNYEAQ (reference sequence). V shed 0 bases, J shed 7 bases, and the junction held 6 bases outside the gene matches. The CDR3 covers 15 residues. The chain's CDR3 is CASSLAGGPRNEQFF. DNA of the CDR3: TGTGCCAGCAGCTTAGCGGGAGGGCCTCGGAATGAGCAGTTCTTC.

The rearrangement uses TRBV7-9 and TRBJ1-5; maybe TRBD1 (6 bases). CDR1 is SEHNR, CDR2 FQNEAQ, per germline (reference sequence). The V end was cut by 5 bases, the J end by 5 bases, with 16 bases between. The CDR3 is made up of 15 amino acids. Written as DNA, the CDR3 is TGTGCCAGCAGCCCTAGGGGGTCCCCTGATCAGCCCCAGCATTTT. Translated: CASSPRGSPDQPQHF.

The rearrangement uses TRBV7-3 and TRBJ2-2; 8 nucleotides agree with TRBD1. The CDR3 has 17 amino acids. Trimming took 5 bases from V and 1 from J; bases not matched to a gene: 9. Per the germline V gene, CDR1 is SGHTA and CDR2 is FQGTGA. Here the CDR3 DNA reads TGTGCCAGCAGCCTATCAATACAGGGGGAGAACACCGGGGAGCTGTTTTTT. As protein: CASSLSIQGENTGELFF.

This clone was observed a single time. CDR3: CASSHSGGPQHF. CDR3 sequence (DNA): TGTGCCAGCAGCCACTCGGGGGGGCCCCAGCATTTT. This chain joins TRBV5-6 and TRBJ1-5, with D possibly matching TRBD1 (5 bases). Germline-derived CDR1 and CDR2 are SGHDT and YYEEEE. The germline V and J ends were trimmed by 4 bases and 9 bases, with 11 bases remaining between them. The CDR3 consists of 12 residues.

This rearrangement joins TRBV28 to TRBJ2-7; a weak D match, TRBD2 (6 bases). CDR3 length: 14 amino acids. V lost 6 bases and J lost 5, with 17 bases in between. Looked up from germline, CDR1 is MDHEN and CDR2 is SYDVKM. In DNA form, the CDR3 reads TGTGCCAGCAGACCCCCGGGAGTCTTCAACGAGCAGTACTTC. Amino acids: CASRPPGVFNEQYF.

This clone was seen a few times. This chain uses TRBV28 with TRBJ1-5; TRBD1 agrees at 8 bases. The V gene's germline CDR1 is MDHEN and CDR2 SYDVKM. The CDR3 runs 14 residues. J was trimmed by 6 bases and V by 2 bases; bases with no gene match: 3. The CDR3 is CASSLQGAVQPQHF. The CDR3 nucleotides read TGTGCCAGCAGTTTACAGGGGGCTGTTCAGCCCCAGCATTTT.

V gene TRBV2 combines with J gene TRBJ1-1, with D possibly TRBD1 on 6 matching bases. Germline CDR1 and CDR2: SNHLY and FYNNEI. The CDR3 spans 15 residues. Trimming removed 2 bases at V and 4 bases at J, with 14 bases between. The DNA for the CDR3 is TGTGCCAGCAGTGAAAGACAGGCGGGTGGCACTGAAGCTTTCTTT. Amino acids: CASSERQAGGTEAFF.

The V and J genes are TRBV7-7 and TRBJ2-2, with D maybe TRBD2 (6 bases). Deletions cut 4 bases from V and 3 bases from J, with 9 bases between. The CDR3 consists of 14 residues. The germline V gene encodes CDR1 SSHAT and CDR2 FNYEAQ (reference sequence). The CDR3 spells CASSSGLYTGELFF. The CDR3 DNA reads as TGTGCCAGCAGCTCGGGACTCTACACCGGGGAGCTGTTTTTT. The full variable domain, in which reference TRBV7-7 and TRBJ2-2 provide the parts outside the CDR3, is GAGVSQSPRYKVTKRGQDVTLRCDPISSHATLYWYQQALGQGPEFLTYFNYEAQPDKSGLPSDRFSAERPEGSISTLTIQRTEQRDSAMYRCASSSGLYTGELFFGEGSRLTVL.

The V gene is TRBV27, the J gene TRBJ2-7; TRBD2 is a possible D gene (6 bases). The CDR3 runs 15 residues. Trimming left V 5 bases short and J 6 bases short, with 20 bases between. Germline V gene sequence: CDR1 MNHEY, CDR2 SMNVEV (reference sequence). CDR3 bases: TGTGCCAGCAGTCCGGAGGGAGGTAACGGGGGCGAGCAGTACTTC. Its protein product is CASSPEGGNGGEQYF.

The rearrangement joins TRBV11-2 to TRBJ2-3; the match to TRBD1 covers 8 bases. Germline values: CDR1 SGHAT, CDR2 FQNNGV. V gave up 5 bases and J gave up 4 bases; unmatched junction bases: 20. The length of the CDR3 is 19 residues. The chain's CDR3 is CASSGRWPTGDTTADTQYF. CDR3 DNA: TGTGCCAGCAGCGGAAGGTGGCCGACAGGGGATACCACGGCAGATACGCAGTATTTT. Drawing the rest from reference TRBV11-2 and TRBJ2-3, the complete variable domain is EAGVAQSPRYKIIEKRQSVAFWCNPISGHATLYWYQQILGQGPKLLIQFQNNGVVDDSQLPKDRFSAERLKGVDSTLKIQPAKLEDSAVYLCASSGRWPTGDTTADTQYFGPGTRLTVL.

The rearrangement links TRBV3-1 (or the pseudogene TRBV3-2) to TRBJ2-1, with TRBD2 identical over 16 bases. CDR1 is LGHDT and CDR2 is YNNKEL in the germline V gene (reference sequence). J lost 5 bases, V lost 1 base, and 5 bases had no gene match. CDR3 size: 18 residues. In DNA form, the CDR3 reads TGTGCCAGCAGCCAAGCCTCGGGACTAGCGGGGGGGAACAATGAGCAGTTCTTC. Protein product: CASSQASGLAGGNNEQFF.

V is TRBV6-5 and J is TRBJ2-7; TRBD2 is a possible D gene (5 bases). The germline V gene encodes CDR1 MNHEY and CDR2 SVGAGI. Trimming took off 4 bases at V and 1 base at J, with 11 bases between the two ends. The CDR3 runs 14 residues. The CDR3 is CASSFRRGSYEQYF. For the CDR3, the DNA is TGTGCCAGCAGTTTCCGCCGGGGATCCTACGAGCAGTACTTC.

Only a few counts were recorded for this clone. The rearrangement links TRBV5-1 to TRBJ2-4; 10 bases agree with TRBD1. J gave up 2 bases and V 4 bases, and 15 bases lay outside the gene matches. This CDR3 is 19 amino acids long. CDR1 is SGHRS and CDR2 is YFSETQ in the germline V gene. The CDR3 nucleotides read TGCGCCAGCAGCGTGGACCCTGCGCGCGACAGGGGGCCCAAAAACATTCAGTACTTC. It codes for CASSVDPARDRGPKNIQYF.

The chain couples TRBV6-6 to TRBJ1-6; 8 bases are shared with TRBD1. J gave up 10 bases and V 5 bases, and 7 bases lay outside the gene matches. This CDR3 is built from 14 residues. Germline loops: CDR1 MNHNY, CDR2 SVGAGI (reference sequence). The CDR3 DNA reads TGTGCCAGCAGTGATCGACAGGGGCAATCACCCCTCCACTTT. As protein: CASSDRQGQSPLHF.

This chain uses TRBV6-2 or TRBV6-3 with TRBJ1-5; 10 bases fit TRBD1. This CDR3 spans 17 amino acids. V lost 5 bases to trimming and J lost 1 base; unmatched junction nucleotides: 8. Germline V lookup: CDR1 MNHEY, CDR2 SVGEGT. CDR3 in amino acids: CASSAGQGTSSNQPQHF. In nucleotides, the CDR3 is TGTGCCAGCAGTGCGGGACAGGGGACCTCAAGCAATCAGCCCCAGCATTTT.

This clone was recorded once. J is TRBJ1-2 and V is TRBV6-2 or TRBV6-3; D possibly corresponds to TRBD1 (5 bases). Germline CDR1 is MNHEY and CDR2 is SVGEGT. There are 14 residues in the CDR3. V lost 3 bases to trimming and J lost 2 bases, with 10 bases between them. The CDR3, as DNA: TGTGCCAGCAGTTATACGACAGTAAACTATGGCTACACCTTC. It codes for CASSYTTVNYGYTF.

V and J are TRBV18 and TRBJ1-2, with 10 bases aligning to TRBD1. The germline CDR1 and CDR2 sequences are KGHSH and LQKENI. Trimming took 6 bases from V and 6 from J; bases not matched to a gene: 7. This CDR3 contains 14 residues. CDR3 protein: CASSLGQGMDGYTF. CDR3 coding DNA: TGTGCCAGCTCGCTGGGACAGGGGATGGATGGCTACACCTTC.

The genes are TRBV6-5 and TRBJ1-4, with D hard to call. Trimming removed 4 bases from V and 0 bases from J, with 6 bases in between. This CDR3 is 14 amino acids long. The germline gives CDR1 MNHEY, CDR2 SVGAGI. The CDR3 loop is CASSSTATNEKLFF. Written as DNA, the CDR3 is TGTGCCAGCAGTTCTACAGCAACTAATGAAAAACTGTTTTTT.

The genes are TRBV25-1 and TRBJ1-2; possibly TRBD1 for D (5 bases). The CDR3 loop spans 15 amino acids. Trimming stripped 2 bases from V and 4 bases from J, with 14 bases between. CDR1 and CDR2 (germline): MGHDK, SYGVNS. The CDR3 protein is CASSETGQGGYGYTF. The CDR3 DNA reads as TGTGCCAGCAGTGAAACCGGGCAGGGTGGCTATGGCTACACCTTC.

The rearrangement joins TRBV7-8 to TRBJ2-6, with D possibly being TRBD2 (5 bases). Germline-derived CDR1 and CDR2 are SGHVS and FQNEAQ. V lost 3 bases and J lost 5, with 11 bases in between. The CDR3 contains 15 residues. CDR3 DNA: TGTGCCAGCAGCTTGGGAGACTCCCGGGCCAACGTCCTGACTTTC. Translated, it gives CASSLGDSRANVLTF. Supplemented by reference TRBV7-8 and TRBJ2-6, the full variable domain reads GAGVSQSPRYKVAKRGQDVALRCDPISGHVSLFWYQQALGQGPEFLTYFQNEAQLDKSGLPSDRFFAERPEGSVSTLKIQRTQQEDSAVYLCASSLGDSRANVLTFGAGSRLTVL.